Following are 23 T cell receptor beta chains from one sample sequenced in a study of cytotoxic CD8 clonotypes in ibrutinib-treated CLL (dated by TCRdb to the early 2020s). The sample's time point, from its label and the paper: around 25 months on ibrutinib. Library preparation used the immunoSEQ multiplex PCR assay. TCRdb provides this immuneACCESS table in a form limited to in-frame rearrangements. Some clones are lacking; in checked studies, under half of them reflect an unresolved V gene, and why the rest are absent is not known. For this sample the table gives 150,000 or so clones, of which approximately 83% were detected only once. Roughly 1.9% of the sample is taken by the ten largest. Sequencing was performed on PBMCs, taken after 24 months of ibrutinib treatment. The receptors derive from a human donor with chronic lymphocytic leukemia.

The chain uses TRBV5-1 and TRBJ2-7; a possible D gene is TRBD1 (5 bases). Germline CDR1 SGHRS, CDR2 YFSETQ. Trimming left V 0 bases short and J 4 bases short, with 11 bases between. The length of the CDR3 is 14 residues. Written as DNA, the CDR3 is TGCGCCAGCAGCTTGGGGGTGCAGGGATACGAGCAGTACTTC. Protein product: CASSLGVQGYEQYF.

This chain links TRBV18 with TRBJ2-2; D gene ambiguous. Trimming removed 3 bases from V and 3 bases from J, with 2 bases in between. The CDR3 runs 12 residues. Germline V gene lookup returns CDR1 KGHSH and CDR2 LQKENI. The CDR3 sequence: CASSPDTGELFF. CDR3 DNA: TGTGCCAGCTCACCGGACACCGGGGAGCTGTTTTTT. Together with reference TRBV18 and TRBJ2-2, the CDR3 gives the full variable domain: NAGVMQNPRHLVRRRGQEARLRCSPMKGHSHVYWYRQLPEEGLKFMVYLQKENIIDESGMPKERFSAEFPKEGPSILRIQQVVRGDSAAYFCASSPDTGELFFGEGSRLTVL.

V gene TRBV18 combines with J gene TRBJ2-1, with 9 positions matching TRBD2. The CDR3 is made up of 15 amino acids. CDR1 is KGHSH and CDR2 is LQKENI in the germline V gene. V lost 2 bases, J lost 8 bases, and 7 bases stayed unmatched. CDR3 DNA sequence: TGTGCCAGCTCACCATTGCCAGCGGGGGGCGATGAGCAGTTCTTC. Translation gives CASSPLPAGGDEQFF.

This chain joins TRBV29-1 and TRBJ1-1, with unresolved D. Deletions cut 6 bases from V and 0 bases from J, with 17 bases between. The germline V gene encodes CDR1 SQVTM and CDR2 ANQGSEA. The CDR3 is 15 amino acids. CDR3 nucleotide sequence: TGCAGCGTACCATCACAGAATGGGATGAACACTGAAGCTTTCTTT. Residues: CSVPSQNGMNTEAFF.

This clone was detected a few times. The chain couples TRBV5-1 to TRBJ2-1; 8 positions match TRBD1. Looked up from germline, CDR1 is SGHRS and CDR2 is YFSETQ. This CDR3 has 17 amino acids. V shed 5 bases and J 5 bases; nucleotides not matched to a gene: 15. CDR3 coding DNA: TGCGCCAGCAGTGGGTACGGACAGGGCATAGCAAACAATGAGCAGTTCTTC. It specifies CASSGYGQGIANNEQFF.

The CDR3 region has the DNA TGTGCCAGCAGCCTCGACGGATCTTATGGCTACACCTTC. Its protein is CASSLDGSYGYTF. The chain has TRBV7-2 and TRBJ1-2; the D is unclear. The germline gives CDR1 SGHTA, CDR2 FQGNSA. V was cut by 5 bases and J by 5 bases, with 12 bases left in between. This CDR3 has 13 amino acids.

V and J are TRBV5-8 and TRBJ1-2; tentative D call: TRBD1 (5 bases). V was shortened by 1 base and J by 1 base, with 14 bases between the two germline ends. CDR3 length: 16 amino acids. Germline V gene data show CDR1 as SGHTS and CDR2 as YDEGEE. CDR3 nucleotide sequence: TGTGCCAGCAGCTTGAGGTTGGGGCAGAATAACTATGGCTACACCTTC. This codes for CASSLRLGQNNYGYTF.

This clone was counted between two and nine times. The chain carries TRBV11-1 and TRBJ2-5; TRBD2 aligns across 12 bases. The CDR3 is 16 residues long. J gave up 5 bases and V 5 bases, and 9 bases lay outside the gene matches. Per the germline V gene, CDR1 is SGHAT and CDR2 is FQDESV (reference sequence). The CDR3 region is CASSPRLAGVEETQYF. The CDR3 nucleotides read TGTGCCAGCAGCCCTCGACTAGCGGGAGTTGAGGAGACCCAGTACTTC. The variable domain in full, with the rest retrieved from reference TRBV11-1 and TRBJ2-5, is EAEVAQSPRYKITEKSQAVAFWCDPISGHATLYWYRQILGQGPELLVQFQDESVVDDSQLPKDRFSAERLKGVDSTLKIQPAELGDSAMYLCASSPRLAGVEETQYFGPGTRLLVL.

As regards this clone: Additional DNA sequences in this sample encode the identical CDR3. This chain uses TRBV6-5 with TRBJ1-2, with TRBD1 identical over 7 bases. Germline CDR1 MNHEY, CDR2 SVGAGI. With V trimmed by 6 bases and J by 5 bases, 9 bases remained unmatched. The CDR3 is 14 amino acids. DNA of the CDR3: TGTGCCAGCAGACCTGACAGGGAGGGGTATGGCTACACCTTC. This codes for CASRPDREGYGYTF.

V is TRBV9 and J is TRBJ1-4, with D perhaps TRBD1 (6 bases). Germline-derived CDR1 and CDR2 are SGDLS and YYNGEE. V shed 4 bases and J shed 5 bases, with 18 bases lying between them. CDR3 length: 16 residues. The CDR3 sequence: CASSPSTGTRNEKLFF. The CDR3 DNA reads as TGTGCCAGCAGCCCCTCAACAGGGACGAGGAATGAAAAACTGTTTTTT.

The chain links TRBV2 to TRBJ1-1; 7 positions match TRBD1. Germline CDR1 and CDR2: SNHLY and FYNNEI. The ends lost 7 bases at V and 1 base at J; junction bases unmatched: 6. CDR3 length: 14 residues. CDR3 in amino acids: CASTKTGRNTEAFF. The CDR3 DNA follows: TGTGCCAGCACCAAGACAGGGAGGAACACTGAAGCTTTCTTT.

The V and J genes are TRBV5-4 and TRBJ2-7; D possibly matches TRBD1 or TRBD2 (5 bases each). This CDR3 region has 13 residues. Germline CDR1 and CDR2: SGHNT and YYREEE (reference sequence). V lost 4 bases and J lost 4, with 12 bases in between. This CDR3 is CASSGTEGYEQYF. DNA of the CDR3: TGTGCCAGCAGCGGGACGGAAGGGTACGAGCAGTACTTC.

The chain uses TRBV2 and TRBJ1-5, with D perhaps TRBD1 (5 bases). Trimming took off 5 bases at V and 7 bases at J, with 18 bases between the two ends. This CDR3 spans 15 amino acids. CDR1 is SNHLY and CDR2 is FYNNEI in the germline V gene. In DNA, the CDR3 is TGTGCCAGCAGTCGCGACTCAACCGGGGCCCAGCCCCAGCATTTT. Protein: CASSRDSTGAQPQHF.

The rearrangement links TRBV9 to TRBJ2-3; D is ambiguous. The V and J ends lost 6 bases and 0 bases respectively, with 14 bases between them. This CDR3 is 15 amino acids long. Per germline, CDR1 SGDLS and CDR2 YYNGEE. The CDR3 DNA reads TGTGCCAGCACATCGTCAGACTTTAGCACAGATACGCAGTATTTT. Translation gives CASTSSDFSTDTQYF.

This clone was detected only a few times. The chain uses TRBV6-6 and TRBJ1-5; no clear D. Looked up from germline, CDR1 is MNHNY and CDR2 is SVGAGI (reference sequence). There are 12 residues in the CDR3. Trimming took off 2 bases at V and 11 bases at J, with 10 bases between the two ends. CDR3 residues: CASSYDKGTQHF. DNA of the CDR3: TGTGCCAGCAGTTACGACAAAGGCACCCAGCATTTT.

This chain uses TRBV19 with TRBJ1-2; TRBD1 aligns across 8 bases. Germline CDR1 LNHDA, CDR2 SQIVND (reference sequence). V was clipped by 4 bases and J by 0 bases; unmatched bases: 4. This CDR3 comprises 15 residues. CDR3: CASSNRQGTNYGYTF. In DNA, the CDR3 is TGTGCCAGTAGTAACCGACAGGGGACTAACTATGGCTACACCTTC.

This chain uses TRBV5-4 with TRBJ1-3; D unresolved. The CDR3 is 15 amino acids. Germline-derived CDR1 and CDR2 are SGHNT and YYREEE (reference sequence). The V end was cut by 0 bases, the J end by 0 bases, with 7 bases between. For the CDR3, the DNA is TGTGCCAGCAGCTTGGGAGGGTACTCTGGAAACACCATATATTTT. Translation: CASSLGGYSGNTIYF.

The rearrangement uses TRBV29-1 and TRBJ2-1, with a possible D match to TRBD1 (6 bases). The CDR3 is made up of 15 amino acids. Germline CDR1 SQVTM, CDR2 ANQGSEA. V was shortened by 0 bases and J by 8 bases, with 17 bases between the two germline ends. The CDR3 sequence: CSVEDPDRSGDEQFF. The CDR3 bases are TGCAGCGTTGAAGACCCGGATCGCTCAGGGGATGAGCAGTTCTTC.

This clone was seen many times. The rearrangement links TRBV18 to TRBJ1-3, with 7 bases that match TRBD1. V shed 3 bases, J shed 1 base, and the junction held 6 bases outside the gene matches. The CDR3 extends over 16 amino acids. From germline, CDR1 is KGHSH and CDR2 LQKENI. The CDR3, as DNA: TGTGCCAGCTCACCCTCCGGGACAGCGTCTGGAAACACCATATATTTT. It specifies CASSPSGTASGNTIYF.

The chain couples TRBV5-5 to TRBJ2-1; 10 bases align to TRBD1. The V and J ends lost 4 bases and 4 bases, in that order; junction bases with no gene match: 5. The CDR3 has 15 residues. Germline V gene sequence: CDR1 SGHKS, CDR2 YYEKEE (reference sequence). CDR3 sequence reads: CASSARDRGYNEQFF. CDR3 in DNA: TGTGCCAGCAGCGCCCGGGACAGGGGTTACAATGAGCAGTTCTTC.

This clone has more than one count but fewer than ten. The chain combines TRBV19 with TRBJ1-3, with TRBD1 matching 7 bases. The CDR3 is 13 amino acids. After removal of 7 bases from V and 4 bases from J, the junction contained 4 bases not matched to a gene. CDR1 and CDR2 from the germline V gene are LNHDA and SQIVND (reference sequence). As DNA, the CDR3 is TGTGCCAGTACTAGGACAGGAGGAAACACCATATATTTT. Its translation is CASTRTGGNTIYF.

V is TRBV6-5 and J is TRBJ1-1, with D perhaps TRBD1 (5 bases). Trimming cost V 8 bases and J 1 base, with 14 bases left between them. The CDR3 is made up of 14 amino acids. Germline V CDR1 and CDR2: MNHEY, SVGAGI. The CDR3 coding sequence is TGTGCCAGCGGCCGCTGGGACGGGAACACTGAAGCTTTCTTT. As protein: CASGRWDGNTEAFF.

CDR3 amino acids: CAQGGTRGVDIQYF. CDR3 coding DNA: TGTGCCCAAGGAGGGACTAGAGGGGTAGACATTCAGTACTTC. The chain employs TRBV10-3 and TRBJ2-4, with 8 bases identical to TRBD2. CDR3 length: 14 residues. Germline V gene sequence: CDR1 ENHRY, CDR2 SYGVKD. The junction had 14 bases not matched to a gene; V was cut back by 11 bases and J by 8 bases.